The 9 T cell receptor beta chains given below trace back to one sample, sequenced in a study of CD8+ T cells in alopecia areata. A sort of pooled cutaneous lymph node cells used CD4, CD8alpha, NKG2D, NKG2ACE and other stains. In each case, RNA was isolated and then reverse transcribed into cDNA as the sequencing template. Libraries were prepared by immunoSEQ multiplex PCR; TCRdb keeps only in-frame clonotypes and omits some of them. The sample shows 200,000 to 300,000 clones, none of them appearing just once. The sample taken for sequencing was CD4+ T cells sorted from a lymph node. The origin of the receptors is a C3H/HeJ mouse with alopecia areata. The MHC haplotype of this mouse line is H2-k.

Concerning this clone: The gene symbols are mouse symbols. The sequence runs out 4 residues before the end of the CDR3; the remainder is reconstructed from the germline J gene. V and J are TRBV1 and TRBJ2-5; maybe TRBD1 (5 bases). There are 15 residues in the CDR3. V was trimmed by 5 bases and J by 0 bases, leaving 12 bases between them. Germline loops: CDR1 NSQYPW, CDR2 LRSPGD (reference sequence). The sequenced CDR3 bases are TGCACCTGCAGTCCCAGACAGCTTAACCAAGAC. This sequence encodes CTCSPRQLNQD. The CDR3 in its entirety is CTCSPRQLNQDTQYF.

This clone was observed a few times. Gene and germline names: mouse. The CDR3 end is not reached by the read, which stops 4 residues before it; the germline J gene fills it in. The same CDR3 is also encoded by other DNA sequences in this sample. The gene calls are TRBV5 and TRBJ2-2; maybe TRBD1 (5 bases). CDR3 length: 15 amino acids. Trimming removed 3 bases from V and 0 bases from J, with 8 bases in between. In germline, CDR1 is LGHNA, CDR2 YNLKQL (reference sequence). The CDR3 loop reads CASSQEGSNTGQLYF. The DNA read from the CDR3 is TGTGCCAGCAGCCAGGAGGGGTCAAACACCGGG.

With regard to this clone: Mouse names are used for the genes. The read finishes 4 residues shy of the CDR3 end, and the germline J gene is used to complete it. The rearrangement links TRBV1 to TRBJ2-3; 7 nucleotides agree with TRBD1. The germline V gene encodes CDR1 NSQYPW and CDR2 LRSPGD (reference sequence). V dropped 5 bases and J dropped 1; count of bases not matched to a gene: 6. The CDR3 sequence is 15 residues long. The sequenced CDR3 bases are TGCACCTGCAGTACGACAGGGTCCGGTGCAGAA. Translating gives CTCSTTGSGAE. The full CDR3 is CTCSTTGSGAETLYF.

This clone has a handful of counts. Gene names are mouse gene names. The CDR3 here is CAWSLTGGAPEQFF. CDR3 bases read: TGTGCCTGGAGTCTAACTGGGGGGGCGCCT. The chain couples TRBV31 to TRBJ2-1; TRBD2 aligns across 11 bases. The CDR3 end lies 4 residues beyond the end of the read and is filled in from the germline J gene. The CDR3 runs 14 residues. Per germline, CDR1 GKSSPN and CDR2 SITVG.

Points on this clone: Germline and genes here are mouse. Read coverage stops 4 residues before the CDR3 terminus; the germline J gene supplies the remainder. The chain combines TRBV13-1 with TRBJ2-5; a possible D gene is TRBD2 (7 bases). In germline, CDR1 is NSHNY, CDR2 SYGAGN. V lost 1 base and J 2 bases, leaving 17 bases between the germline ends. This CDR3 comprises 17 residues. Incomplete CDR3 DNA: TGTGCCAGCAGTGATTCCCTCCCTGGGGGCTCCCAAGAC. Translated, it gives CASSDSLPGGSQD. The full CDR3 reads CASSDSLPGGSQDTQYF.

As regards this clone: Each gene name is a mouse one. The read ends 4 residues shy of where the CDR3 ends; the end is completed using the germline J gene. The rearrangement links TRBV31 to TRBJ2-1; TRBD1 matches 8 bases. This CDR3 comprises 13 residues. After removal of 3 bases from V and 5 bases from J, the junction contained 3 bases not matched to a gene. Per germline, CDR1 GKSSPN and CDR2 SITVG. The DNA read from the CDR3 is TGTGCCTGGAGCCGGACAGGGAATGCT. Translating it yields CAWSRTGNA. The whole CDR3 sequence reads CAWSRTGNAEQFF.

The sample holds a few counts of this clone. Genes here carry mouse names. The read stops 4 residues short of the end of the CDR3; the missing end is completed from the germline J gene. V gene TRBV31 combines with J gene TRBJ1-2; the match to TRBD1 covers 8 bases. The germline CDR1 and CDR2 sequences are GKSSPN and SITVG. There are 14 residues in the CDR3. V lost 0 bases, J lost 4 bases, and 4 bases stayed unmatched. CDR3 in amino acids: CAWSLRRGPSDYTF. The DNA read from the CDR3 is TGTGCCTGGAGTCTCCGCAGGGGGCCCTCC.

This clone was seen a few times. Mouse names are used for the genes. Incomplete CDR3 DNA: TGCACCTGCAGTGCAGATGCAGGGGCAAACACA. Translation gives CTCSADAGANT. The CDR3 in its entirety is CTCSADAGANTEVFF. V usage is TRBV1 and J usage is TRBJ1-1; weak D call: TRBD1 (6 bases). The CDR3 end lies 4 residues beyond the end of the read and is filled in from the germline J gene. This CDR3 comprises 15 residues. V dropped 0 bases and J dropped 0 bases, with 8 bases sitting between them. CDR1 is NSQYPW, CDR2 LRSPGD, per germline (reference sequence).

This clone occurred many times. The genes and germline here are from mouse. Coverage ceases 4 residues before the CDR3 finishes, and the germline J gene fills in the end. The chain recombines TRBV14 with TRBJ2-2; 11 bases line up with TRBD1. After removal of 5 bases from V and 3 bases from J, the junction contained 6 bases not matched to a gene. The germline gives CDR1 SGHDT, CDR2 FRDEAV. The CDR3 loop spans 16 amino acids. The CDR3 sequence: CASSHGQGADTGQLYF. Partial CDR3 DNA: TGTGCCAGCAGCCATGGACAGGGGGCAGACACCGGG. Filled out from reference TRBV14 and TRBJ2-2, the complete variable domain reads EAGVTQSPRYAVLQEGQAVSFWCDPISGHDTLYWYQQPRDQGPQLLVYFRDEAVIDNSQLPSDRFSAVRPKGTNSTLKIQSAKQGDTATYLCASSHGQGADTGQLYFGEGSKLTVL.